Many counts were recorded for the clone carrying this TCR beta chain. The V and J ends lost 0 bases and 0 bases respectively, with 11 bases between them. The CDR3 length is 17 residues. Per the germline V gene, CDR1 is LGHNA and CDR2 is YNFKEQ. Stable hyperthyroidism: no ophthalmopathy progression over 18 months of follow-up. Those with hyperthyroidism were 18 to 65 years old, newly diagnosed, and ill for under 2 months. These data are taken from a study of T cells in Graves' hyperthyroidism and ophthalmopathy. RNA transcripts served as the template for amplifying TCR beta CDR3 regions. The HTBI primer set served for first-round RT-PCR of the TCR CDR3. MiXCR was run by TCRdb on the multiplex PCR reads, yielding one entry per CDR3 protein. The repertoire holds approximately 510,000 distinct CDR3 sequences, with less than 25% as singletons.

The gene calls are TRBV4-2 and TRBJ2-2, with D uncertain. The specimen sequenced was blood. The clonotype comes from a man younger than 35 with Graves' hyperthyroidism. CDR3 region: CASSQDRRASNTGELFF. DNA of the CDR3: TGTGCCAGCAGCCAAGATCGTAGGGCCTCGAACACCGGGGAGCTGTTTTTT.